The 17 T cell receptor beta chains listed next were all sequenced from one sample in a study of blood T cell repertoires in COVID-19. Some clones are missing from TCRdb's copy, which holds only in-frame ones; the method was immunoSEQ multiplex PCR. Seen here are tens of thousands of clones, more than 75% observed once, and the top ten hold approximately 14%. The sequenced sample was peripheral blood. All receptors come from a human donor in a cohort sampled during active COVID-19.

The gene calls are TRBV6-2 or TRBV6-3 and TRBJ2-7; D is ambiguous. CDR1 and CDR2 from the germline V gene are MNHEY and SVGEGT. The CDR3 is 11 residues long. V dropped 6 bases and J dropped 3 bases, with 6 bases sitting between them. Here the CDR3 reads CASSSLYEQYF. The CDR3 DNA reads TGTGCCAGCAGCTCCCTCTACGAGCAGTACTTC.

This clone was detected only a few times. The chain couples TRBV5-1 to TRBJ2-1; TRBD1 matches 7 bases. V gave up 3 bases and J gave up 2 bases; unmatched junction bases: 2. Germline CDR1 is SGHRS and CDR2 is YFSETQ. The CDR3 is made up of 14 amino acids. The DNA of the CDR3 is TGCGCCAGCAGCTACGGGACAGCCTACAATGAGCAGTTCTTC. As protein: CASSYGTAYNEQFF.

The gene calls are TRBV6-1 and TRBJ1-4; TRBD1 is a possible D gene (6 bases). This CDR3 contains 15 residues. CDR1 is MNHNS, CDR2 SASEGT, per germline. Between the trimmed V and J ends, which lost 1 base and 8 bases, there was a span of 14 bases. CDR3 sequence reads: CASSEGWGTKEKLFF. DNA for the CDR3: TGTGCCAGCAGTGAAGGCTGGGGGACAAAGGAAAAACTGTTTTTT.

The CDR3 region is CASSSGLAGPNAYNEQFF. The DNA for the CDR3 is TGTGCCAGCAGCTCGGGACTAGCGGGACCTAATGCCTACAATGAGCAGTTCTTC. V usage is TRBV11-3 and J usage is TRBJ2-1, with 13 bases that match TRBD2. The CDR3 loop spans 18 amino acids. The ends lost 4 bases at V and 2 bases at J; junction bases unmatched: 8. CDR1 and CDR2 from the germline V gene are SGHNT and YENEEA.

The chain carries TRBV27 and TRBJ1-5; D is undetermined. CDR1 MNHEY and CDR2 SMNVEV come from the germline V gene (reference sequence). This CDR3 comprises 15 residues. The germline V and J ends were trimmed by 2 bases and 5 bases, with 13 bases remaining between them. CDR3 DNA: TGTGCCAGCAGTTTAGGGAGCCGTCGGGATCAGCCCCAGCATTTT. Protein sequence: CASSLGSRRDQPQHF.

The chain couples TRBV7-9 to TRBJ2-3, with TRBD1 as a possible D gene (6 bases). The CDR3 spans 13 residues. V lost 5 bases, J lost 4 bases, and 10 bases lay in between. The germline CDR1 and CDR2 sequences are SEHNR and FQNEAQ (reference sequence). The CDR3 is CASSPRTADTQYF. The CDR3 DNA reads TGTGCCAGCAGCCCCAGGACAGCAGATACGCAGTATTTT.

The chain is built from TRBV5-1 and TRBJ2-7, with TRBD2 matching 10 bases. Unmatched junction bases numbered 5, after V lost 3 bases and J lost 2 bases. The length of the CDR3 is 15 residues. Germline CDR1 reads SGHRS; CDR2 reads YFSETQ. The chain's CDR3 is CASSSQAGGAYEQYF. CDR3 nucleotide sequence: TGCGCCAGCAGCTCCCAAGCGGGGGGGGCCTACGAGCAGTACTTC. The whole variable domain, remainder taken from reference TRBV5-1 and TRBJ2-7, is KAGVTQTPRYLIKTRGQQVTLSCSPISGHRSVSWYQQTPGQGLQFLFEYFSETQRNKGNFPGRFSGRQFSNSRSEMNVSTLELGDSALYLCASSSQAGGAYEQYFGPGTRLTVT.

The rearrangement uses TRBV7-8 and TRBJ1-5; 8 bases line up with TRBD1. After removal of 2 bases from V and 3 bases from J, the junction contained 6 bases not matched to a gene. Germline V CDR1 and CDR2: SGHVS, FQNEAQ. This CDR3 comprises 16 residues. CDR3 residues: CASSLMRQGANQPQHF. The DNA of the CDR3 is TGTGCCAGCAGCTTAATGAGGCAGGGGGCCAATCAGCCCCAGCATTTT.

This chain joins TRBV12-5 and TRBJ2-3; 7 bases map to TRBD2. The germline V gene has CDR1 LGHNT and CDR2 FRNRAP. The CDR3 covers 16 residues. Trimming removed 0 bases from V and 8 bases from J; junction bases left unmatched: 11. The DNA for the CDR3 is TGTGCTAGTGGTTTGGTGGTGACGGGAGGAGTTGTTACGCAGTATTTT. Translation: CASGLVVTGGVVTQYF.

This clone came up once. The chain uses TRBV15 and TRBJ2-1, with TRBD2 matching 13 bases. This CDR3 spans 18 amino acids. The junction had 13 bases not matched to a gene; V was cut back by 7 bases and J by 4 bases. The germline gives CDR1 LNHNV, CDR2 YYDKDF (reference sequence). This CDR3 reads CATTTTQTSGRTYNEQFF. The CDR3 nucleotides are TGTGCCACCACCACAACCCAGACTAGCGGGAGGACTTACAATGAGCAGTTCTTC.

The V gene is TRBV2, the J gene TRBJ1-3; TRBD1 might be the D (6 bases). Germline loops: CDR1 SNHLY, CDR2 FYNNEI. Trimming removed 7 bases at V and 4 bases at J, with 14 bases between. The CDR3 is 14 residues long. This CDR3 is CASTGDIVGNTIYF. As DNA, the CDR3 is TGTGCCAGCACCGGGGACATCGTCGGAAACACCATATATTTT.

The chain links TRBV27 to TRBJ2-1; 8 nucleotides agree with TRBD2. The J segment lost 9 bases and the V segment lost 3 bases, leaving 10 bases of the junction unmatched. The germline CDR1 and CDR2 sequences are MNHEY and SMNVEV (reference sequence). This CDR3 contains 15 residues. The CDR3 region is CASSLRGTSGGEQFF. The DNA of the CDR3 is TGTGCCAGCAGTTTGAGGGGGACTAGTGGCGGTGAGCAGTTCTTC.

The CDR3 sequence: CASSPLGLAGTNEQFF. The CDR3 nucleotides read TGTGCCAGCAGTCCCCTGGGACTAGCGGGGACCAATGAGCAGTTCTTC. The V and J genes are TRBV28 and TRBJ2-1; 13 nucleotides agree with TRBD2. The CDR3 runs 16 residues. With 5 bases clipped from V and 6 bases from J, the junction kept 7 bases outside the gene matches. The germline V gene encodes CDR1 MDHEN and CDR2 SYDVKM.

This chain uses TRBV7-9 with TRBJ2-1, with TRBD2 matching over 8 bases. The trim removed 4 bases at V and 3 bases at J, leaving 8 bases unmatched. This CDR3 is built from 16 residues. The germline V gene has CDR1 SEHNR and CDR2 FQNEAQ (reference sequence). The CDR3 DNA follows: TGTGCCAGCAGCTCCCGGGGTAGCGGGGACTACAATGAGCAGTTCTTC. This gives the protein CASSSRGSGDYNEQFF.

This chain joins TRBV5-1 and TRBJ1-1; 10 bases are a match to TRBD1. The CDR3 has 17 amino acids. Germline V gives CDR1 SGHRS, CDR2 YFSETQ. V was pared by 0 bases and J by 1 base, with 6 bases of the junction left unmatched. CDR3 sequence reads: CASSLAGTGVTNTEAFF. In nucleotides, the CDR3 is TGCGCCAGCAGCTTGGCAGGGACAGGGGTTACGAACACTGAAGCTTTCTTT.

The CDR3 DNA reads as TGTGCCAGTAGCCGCCACACTAGCGGGGGCTCCTACGAGCAGTACTTC. It codes for CASSRHTSGGSYEQYF. V and J are TRBV19 and TRBJ2-7, with TRBD2 matching over 11 bases. Looked up from germline, CDR1 is LNHDA and CDR2 is SQIVND (reference sequence). The junction had 7 bases not matched to a gene; V was cut back by 6 bases and J by 0 bases. The CDR3 covers 16 residues.

The V and J genes are TRBV2 and TRBJ1-1, with unresolved D. V gave up 7 bases and J gave up 3 bases, with 6 bases separating them. The CDR3 consists of 11 residues. From germline, CDR1 is SNHLY and CDR2 FYNNEI. The chain's CDR3 is CASMRDTEAFF. The DNA of the CDR3 is TGTGCCAGCATGAGGGACACTGAAGCTTTCTTT.